Listed below are T cell receptor beta chains from one sample, sequenced in a study of cytomegalovirus exposure and HLA in healthy donors. Measured with immunoSEQ multiplex PCR; TCRdb has only the in-frame clones, and not every one. The table records roughly 140,000 clones, almost 80% of them present only once. Material for sequencing was PBMCs. Source of these receptors: a male donor in good health and CMV-seronegative. Each CDR3 is given with its conserved first and last residue. The D gene is left open where the match is weak. Size values are once, few and many counts, or a class for expanded clones, and some rows have none.

cdr3_aa	cdr3_nt	d_call	j_call	v_call	clone_size
CASSLGRTGRTGELFF	TGTGCCAGCAGCTTGGGCCGGACAGGGAGGACCGGGGAGCTGTTTTTT	TRBD1	TRBJ2-2	TRBV11-2	NA
CASSLPPGLAEITDTQYF	TGTGCCAGCAGCCTTCCACCGGGACTAGCGGAGATCACAGATACGCAGTATTTT	TRBD2	TRBJ2-3	TRBV7-9	NA
CASSRHSRGPARGTGELFF	TGTGCCAGTAGTCGCCATTCTCGGGGTCCGGCCCGGGGGACCGGGGAGCTGTTTTTT	NA	TRBJ2-2	TRBV19	NA
CASSVWGGAGTGELFF	TGTGCCAGCAGCGTATGGGGGGGCGCGGGCACCGGGGAGCTGTTTTTT	NA	TRBJ2-2	TRBV9	NA
CSSSSTGFGQYF	TGTTCCAGCAGCTCCACAGGGTTTGGGCAGTACTTC	NA	TRBJ2-7	TRBV7-9	NA
CASSENGNYGYTF	TGTGCCAGCAGTGAGAACGGTAACTATGGCTACACCTTC	NA	TRBJ1-2	TRBV6-1	NA
CASSWGLGGGQETQYF	TGTGCCAGCAGCTGGGGGTTGGGCGGGGGACAAGAGACCCAGTACTTC	TRBD2	TRBJ2-5	TRBV5-4	NA
CAWSVGQTNEKLFF	TGTGCCTGGAGTGTAGGACAGACTAATGAAAAACTGTTTTTT	NA	TRBJ1-4	TRBV30	NA
CASSLGSRARETQYF	TGTGCCAGCAGCTTAGGGAGCCGAGCACGGGAGACCCAGTACTTC	NA	TRBJ2-5	TRBV7-6	NA
CASSSTPGAPGNQPQHF	TGTGCCAGCAGCTCGACCCCAGGGGCCCCTGGTAATCAGCCCCAGCATTTT	NA	TRBJ1-5	TRBV7-2	NA
CASSIQRGPYEQYF	TGTGCCAGTAGTATTCAGCGGGGGCCCTACGAGCAGTACTTC	TRBD2	TRBJ2-7	TRBV19	NA
CASSFFFGRVCSASYEQYF	TGTGCCAGCAGTTTCTTTTTCGGGCGGGTTTGCTCCGCCTCCTACGAGCAGTACTTC	NA	TRBJ2-7	TRBV27	NA
CASTTTGGVPQGGYEQYF	TGTGCCAGTACCACGACAGGGGGCGTCCCCCAAGGGGGCTACGAGCAGTACTTC	TRBD1	TRBJ2-7	TRBV19	NA
CASSSTRDYANTGELFF	TGTGCCAGCAGCTCGACCCGGGACTACGCGAACACCGGGGAGCTGTTTTTT	TRBD2	TRBJ2-2	TRBV5-4	NA
CASNIGQDYGYTF	TGTGCCAGCAATATCGGACAGGACTATGGCTACACCTTC	TRBD1	TRBJ1-2	TRBV5-6	NA
CASSSSCMSVQPQHF	TGTGCCAGCAGTTCTAGCTGTATGTCGGTTCAGCCCCAGCATTTT	NA	TRBJ1-5	TRBV6-7	NA
CATRLAALNTGELFF	TGTGCCACCCGACTAGCGGCCTTGAACACCGGGGAGCTGTTTTTT	TRBD2	TRBJ2-2	TRBV6-5	NA
CASRGPGGNQPQHF	TGTGCCAGCAGGGGCCCGGGGGGCAATCAGCCCCAGCATTTT	NA	TRBJ1-5	TRBV6-5	NA
CAWRGRGNTGELFF	TGTGCCTGGAGGGGCAGGGGGAACACCGGGGAGCTGTTTTTT	NA	TRBJ2-2	TRBV30	NA
CASSLISGTYNYGYTF	TGTGCCAGCAGCTTAATATCCGGGACATATAACTATGGCTACACCTTC	NA	TRBJ1-2	TRBV7-2	NA
CASSAWRLAGGSEQFF	TGTGCCAGTAGTGCCTGGAGACTAGCGGGAGGGAGTGAGCAGTTCTTC	TRBD2	TRBJ2-1	TRBV19	NA
CASSIMGQGIIHEQYF	TGTGCCAGCAGCATCATGGGACAGGGGATAATTCACGAGCAGTACTTC	TRBD1	TRBJ2-7	TRBV5-5	few
CAWSGGDTEAFF	TGTGCCTGGAGTGGGGGGGACACTGAAGCTTTCTTT	NA	TRBJ1-1	TRBV30	NA
CASSYSRGHTQYF	TGTGCCAGCAGTTACTCGAGGGGGCATACGCAGTATTTT	TRBD1	TRBJ2-3	TRBV6-5	few
CASSPTRNYGYTF	TGTGCCAGCAGCCCTACTCGGAACTATGGCTACACCTTC	NA	TRBJ1-2	TRBV7-2	NA
CASSLGVGRNQPQHF	TGTGCCAGCAGCTTGGGTGTGGGCAGAAATCAGCCCCAGCATTTT	NA	TRBJ1-5	TRBV5-4	NA
CAISESRQGGNYGYTF	TGTGCCATCAGTGAGTCGCGGCAGGGGGGAAACTATGGCTACACCTTC	TRBD1	TRBJ1-2	TRBV10-3	NA
CASSFRGREEQYF	NA	NA	TRBJ2-7	TRBV5-1	once
CSVGRGQETQYF	TGCAGCGTTGGAAGGGGCCAAGAGACCCAGTACTTC	NA	TRBJ2-5	TRBV29-1	NA
CASSPQLGDGSLYGYTF	TGTGCCAGCTCACCTCAATTGGGGGACGGGAGCCTCTATGGCTACACCTTC	NA	TRBJ1-2	TRBV18	NA
CASSLRLAGYEQYF	TGTGCCAGCAGTTTACGGCTAGCGGGTTACGAGCAGTACTTC	TRBD2	TRBJ2-7	TRBV27	NA
CASSQSLAFGDTQYF	TGTGCCAGCAGCCAATCACTAGCGTTCGGAGATACGCAGTATTTT	TRBD2	TRBJ2-3	TRBV4-2	NA